This entry concerns a single T cell receptor beta chain. The CDR3 is 12 amino acids. V lost 6 bases and J 7 bases, leaving 13 bases between the germline ends. The germline V gene has CDR1 DFQATT and CDR2 SNEGSKA (reference sequence). This specimen comes from a study of T cells in Graves' hyperthyroidism and ophthalmopathy. Amplified TCR beta CDR3 regions came from RNA transcripts. The TCR CDR3 was amplified in a first-round RT-PCR using the HTBI primer set. TCRdb analysed the multiplex PCR reads with MiXCR anew, one entry per CDR3 protein. The table includes 500,000 to 550,000 distinct CDR3 sequences, about 20% detected once.

Sample: blood. This TCR came from a man aged 35 to 55 with Graves' ophthalmopathy. This chain uses TRBV20-1 with TRBJ2-1, with D tentatively TRBD2 (6 bases). The CDR3 region has the DNA TGCAGTGCCCCCCCCGGGGGAAATGAGCAGTTCTTC. Translating gives CSAPPGGNEQFF.